Below, one TCR beta chain is given with its context. Its specific antigen is unknown. Qualities for individual bases were not recorded, and no much larger clone is one base off. The TCR beta CDR3 regions were amplified from RNA transcripts. A first-round RT-PCR of the TCR CDR3 used the HTBI primer set with the Qiagen OneStep RT-PCR kit. Libraries were constructed in a second round of multiplex PCR, after which size selection and purification were performed. Sequencing of the libraries was done on an Illumina HiSeq2000 using paired-end 100 bp reads. Concerning the study's data processing: Raw data were processed with SOAPnuke, discarding reads with adapters, uncalled bases, mean Phred below 15, or no exact constant-primer or identifier match. High-quality paired reads were merged using COPE v1.2.5, and each unique nucleotide sequence was defined as a clonotype. MiTCR v1.1 was used to align clonotypes to the IMGT TRBV, TRBD and TRBJ reference segments. Analysis was restricted to V-J combinations with a frequency above 0.0001, which covered about 99% of repertoires. The TCS score was defined as the ratio of F50 (clonal expansion) to E x V (chaos), calculated using BLOSUM62-based TCRdist between CDR3 peptides within each V-J. Welch's t-statistics and random forest reduced 500 to 650 V-J features to 13, which were used in a naive Bayes classifier (R e1071). Thyroid-blood repertoire similarity was quantified with the Morisita-Horn index. TCRdb reanalyzed the raw reads on its own, using fastp at Q25 for trimming and MiXCR for clone calling, and kept in-frame beta chains. Identical CDR3 protein sequences are pooled into one entry, listed with their most common genes and DNA. The V and J calls and clone size come from TCRdb's table, not from the authors' own analysis. The sample table records 550,000 to 600,000 distinct CDR3 sequences; 35% to 55% of these occur just once. Over 15% of the sample is held by the ten biggest clonotypes.

Exclusion was applied to patients with uncontrolled infections, other autoimmune diseases, pregnancy or lactation. Clinical symptoms, serum thyroxine and TRAb, thyroid ultrasound, and orbital computed tomography formed the basis for the diagnoses. Trizol reagent was used to extract total RNA, and RNA quality was then checked on an Agilent 2100 Bioanalyzer. This sample is drawn from a study of T cells in Graves' hyperthyroidism and ophthalmopathy (dated by TCRdb to about 2019). Looking at the study overall: A discovery cohort of around 98 patients, 43 with Graves' ophthalmopathy and 55 to 65 with stable Graves' hyperthyroidism, was used to find distinguishing TCR V-J signatures. An independent validation cohort of around 19 hyperthyroidism patients and 17 patients who later progressed to ophthalmopathy tested prospective prediction of ophthalmopathy. The approximately 100 discovery patients were divided at random into training and test sets in a 7:3 ratio. In several Graves' hyperthyroidism patients, the study also compared T-cell repertoires from thyroid tissue with T-cell repertoires from blood. Once sampling was done, hyperthyroidism patients were given methimazole at a starting dose of 30 mg daily, whereas ophthalmopathy patients were given high-dose intravenous methylprednisolone. TCR Vbeta CDR3 sequencing of roughly 140 peripheral blood samples (over 40 ophthalmopathy, about 80 hyperthyroidism and 17 progressor patients) is reported in the paper.

CDR1 is given as SGHVS and CDR2 as FNYEAQ, both from the germline V gene. V lost 1 base and J lost 4 bases; the stretch between them is 13 bases long. The CDR3 goes from the cysteine to the phenylalanine over 16 residues. The retained sequence is limited to the CDR3, 48 bases, with the frame set at the first base. Points the paper makes about the study in general: Sample size was not statistically predetermined, and investigators were not blinded to group allocation. Most expanded thyroid clonotypes (frequency above 0.001) were also detected in blood, suggesting blood repertoires may reflect thyroid immune responses. In cross-validation, a model built on a 13 V-J signature told ophthalmopathy apart from stable hyperthyroidism with approximately 90% sensitivity and approximately 81% specificity, and in testing the same model reached 80%/75%. In validation, progression to ophthalmopathy was predicted by the model with more than 65% sensitivity and under 85% specificity, a median of about 6.8 months before onset.

The sequenced sample consisted of peripheral blood or thyroid tissue (not recorded which). Recombination joined TRBV7-6 with TRBJ2-2, and perhaps TRBD1 as D gene, on 5 matching bases. This TCR came from an adult woman with Graves' disease, either hyperthyroidism or ophthalmopathy (not recorded which). The DNA reads TGTGCCAGCAGCTTAGGGGGCCGGATCGCCACCGGGGAGCTGTTTTTT. This is translated as CASSLGGRIATGELFF. The entire variable domain, with the stretches around the CDR3 drawn from the reference TRBV7-6 and TRBJ2-2 proteins, is GAGVSQSPRYKVTKRGQDVALRCDPISGHVSLYWYRQALGQGPEFLTYFNYEAQQDKSGLPNDRFSAERPEGSISTLTIQRTEQRDSAMYRCASSLGGRIATGELFFGEGSRLTVL.